The T cell receptor (beta chain) under discussion was sequenced for a study of response to subunit inactivated influenza vaccine. Study results and limitations: Authors proposed each seasonal influenza vaccination draws in few new T cells.

J lost 0 bases, V lost 4 bases, and 9 bases had no gene match. Per germline, CDR1 SGHRS and CDR2 YFSETQ. This CDR3 is built from 16 residues. Ten or more counts support this clonotype. The antigen remains undetermined. One entry per CDR3 protein results from TCRdb running MiXCR on the RT-PCR reads. The profile shows a few hundred thousand distinct CDR3 sequences, more than 9% of them singletons. This receptor was taken from a man aged 45 to 65 who received an inactivated influenza vaccine. The sequencing here drew on non-naive T cells sorted from PBMCs, taken around 15 days before vaccination. The chain joins TRBV5-1 to TRBJ1-1; 7 bases match TRBD1. The CDR3 region is CASSMTGLLMNTEAFF. In nucleotides, the CDR3 is TGCGCCAGCAGCATGACAGGGCTACTCATGAACACTGAAGCTTTCTTT.